This T cell receptor beta chain was sequenced in a study of T cell changes during pregnancy in multiple sclerosis. Data came from immunoSEQ multiplex PCR; TCRdb stores just in-frame clones and leaves some out. This table holds 90,000 to 120,000 clones, 92% found once. This TCR derives from a female donor in good health, enrolled as a control in a pregnancy study. The sample consisted of peripheral blood, taken in the third trimester of pregnancy.

CDR3 nucleotide sequence: TGCGCCAGCAGCTTGGAATGGGGCATCTACGAGCAGTACTTC. As protein: CASSLEWGIYEQYF. The chain couples TRBV5-1 to TRBJ2-7; TRBD1 is a possible D gene (5 bases). Germline loops: CDR1 SGHRS, CDR2 YFSETQ. The CDR3 covers 14 residues. V lost 0 bases, J lost 3 bases, and 10 bases lay in between.